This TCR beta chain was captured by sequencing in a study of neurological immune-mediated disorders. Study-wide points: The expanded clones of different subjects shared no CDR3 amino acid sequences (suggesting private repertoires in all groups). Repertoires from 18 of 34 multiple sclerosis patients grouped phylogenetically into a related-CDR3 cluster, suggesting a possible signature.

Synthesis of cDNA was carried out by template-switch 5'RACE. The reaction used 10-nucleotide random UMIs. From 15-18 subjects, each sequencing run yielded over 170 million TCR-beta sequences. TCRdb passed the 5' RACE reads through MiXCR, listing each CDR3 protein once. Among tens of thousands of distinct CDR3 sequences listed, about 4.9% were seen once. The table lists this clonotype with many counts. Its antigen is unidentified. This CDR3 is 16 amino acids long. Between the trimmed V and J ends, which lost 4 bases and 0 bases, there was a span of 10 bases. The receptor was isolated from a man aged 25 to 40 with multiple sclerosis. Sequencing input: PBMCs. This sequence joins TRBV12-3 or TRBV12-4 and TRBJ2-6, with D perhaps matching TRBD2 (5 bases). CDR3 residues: CASSSRGDSGANVLTF. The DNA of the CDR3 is TGTGCCAGCAGTTCCCGGGGAGACTCTGGGGCCAACGTCCTGACTTTC.